One and the same sample provided the 27 T cell receptor beta chains below, sequenced in a study of post-analysis software for immune sequencing data. Study-level findings and limits: Patients used about five TRBV segments, including TRBV5-6, TRBV5-1 and TRBV20-1, more often than controls.

Their recognized antigens are unknown. Every TCR beta cDNA library bore unique molecular identifiers. Each CDR3 protein gets one entry after TCRdb re-called the PCR reads with MiXCR. Among 550,000 to 700,000 distinct CDR3 sequences listed, roughly 40% were seen once. Source material: blood. Receptor source: a girl aged 5 to 17 with multiple sclerosis.

The chain carries TRBV7-3 and TRBJ2-1; D may be TRBD1 (6 bases). The CDR3 runs 15 residues. V gave up 2 bases and J gave up 5 bases, with 13 bases separating them. The germline gives CDR1 SGHTA, CDR2 FQGTGA. DNA of the CDR3: TGTGCCAGCAGCTTAGGACAGAACCCCAACAATGAGCAGTTCTTC. It yields the protein CASSLGQNPNNEQFF.

The DNA for the CDR3 is TGTGCCTGCCAATTGGGGGCAGGGACAGATAATGGCTACACCTTC. Its translation is CACQLGAGTDNGYTF. The rearrangement uses TRBV6-6 and TRBJ1-2, with 7 bases fitting TRBD1. V trimming: 11 bases; J trimming: 6 bases; junction bases outside the gene matches: 18. The germline V gene encodes CDR1 MNHNY and CDR2 SVGAGI (reference sequence). The CDR3 length is 15 residues.

The chain uses TRBV7-2 and TRBJ2-5; 7 bases match TRBD2. Germline V gene data show CDR1 as SGHTA and CDR2 as FQGNSA. V was clipped by 7 bases and J by 6 bases; unmatched bases: 11. CDR3 length equals 14 residues. CDR3 bases: TGTGCCAGCACCATGAGGGGAGGGGCAAAGACCCAGTACTTC. Protein: CASTMRGGAKTQYF.

The J gene is TRBJ1-4, the V gene TRBV27; D not resolved. This CDR3 is 14 amino acids long. Deletions cut 0 bases from V and 8 bases from J, with 10 bases between. Germline CDR1 and CDR2: MNHEY and SMNVEV (reference sequence). This CDR3 is CASSLSKGREKLFF. CDR3 nucleotides: TGTGCCAGCAGTTTATCGAAAGGGAGGGAAAAACTGTTTTTT.

This chain joins TRBV11-2 and TRBJ2-7; no definite D call. The V end was cut by 5 bases, the J end by 7 bases, with 9 bases between. Looked up from germline, CDR1 is SGHAT and CDR2 is FQNNGV. The CDR3 runs 11 residues. This chain's CDR3 is CASSPSTEQYF. The CDR3 DNA follows: TGTGCCAGCAGCCCCTCCACGGAGCAGTACTTC.

The chain couples TRBV7-6 to TRBJ2-7, with D tentatively TRBD2 (6 bases). There are 12 residues in the CDR3. Germline V gene sequence: CDR1 SGHVS, CDR2 FNYEAQ. The V gene lost 5 bases and the J gene lost 3 bases, with 8 bases spanning the gap. CDR3 protein: CASSPDYYEQYF. The CDR3 DNA is TGTGCCAGCAGCCCGGACTACTACGAGCAGTACTTC.

About this clonotype: Compared with germline, one end of the junction differs, possibly owing to a read error. This chain connects TRBV5-5 to TRBJ1-2, with 8 bases fitting TRBD1. Germline V gene sequence: CDR1 SGHKS, CDR2 YYEKEE (reference sequence). The length of the CDR3 is 14 residues. The CDR3 loop is CASSLDRGNYGHTF. CDR3 nucleotide sequence: TGTGCCAGCAGCTTGGACAGGGGGAACTATGGCCACACCTTC.

Only a few counts were recorded for this clonotype. The V call is TRBV12-3 or TRBV12-4, the J call TRBJ1-2; 9 bases map to TRBD1. The CDR3 is made up of 15 amino acids. J lost 2 bases, V lost 6 bases, and 7 bases had no gene match. The CDR3 DNA reads TGTGCCAGCAGCTCCAGGGGGACAGGGAACTATGGCTACACCTTC. Translating it yields CASSSRGTGNYGYTF.

This clonotype showed up just a few times. This chain uses TRBV12-3 or TRBV12-4 with TRBJ2-1; D remains unclear. This CDR3 contains 16 residues. Trimming shortened V by 5 bases and J by 0 bases, and 14 bases separated the two germline ends. In nucleotides, the CDR3 is TGTGCCAGCAGTGGAAGGGCCTACAGCTCCTACAATGAGCAGTTCTTC. It translates to CASSGRAYSSYNEQFF.

The rearrangement joins TRBV24-1 to TRBJ2-3, with 9 bases that match TRBD1. From germline, CDR1 is KGHDR and CDR2 SFDVKD. The CDR3 runs 16 residues. The junction had 5 bases not matched to a gene; V was cut back by 5 bases and J by 0 bases. The DNA for the CDR3 is TGTGCCACCAGTGTGACAGGGACAGGGAGCACAGATACGCAGTATTTT. Translated: CATSVTGTGSTDTQYF.

This chain joins TRBV6-1 and TRBJ1-2; D is unresolved. Germline V gene lookup returns CDR1 MNHNS and CDR2 SASEGT. The CDR3 consists of 14 residues. Trimming left V 5 bases short and J 9 bases short, with 19 bases between. CDR3 DNA sequence: TGTGCCAGCAGTACAACGTGGCGGGTTGTTAGCTACACCTTC. It encodes CASSTTWRVVSYTF.

The chain has TRBV3-1 and TRBJ2-1; TRBD2 agrees at 13 bases. The junction had 4 bases not matched to a gene; V was cut back by 4 bases and J by 7 bases. CDR1 is LGHDT and CDR2 is YNNKEL in the germline V gene (reference sequence). This CDR3 spans 15 amino acids. The DNA for the CDR3 is TGTGCCAGCAGCCCGCGGACTAGCGGGGGAAATGAGCAGTTCTTC. This sequence encodes CASSPRTSGGNEQFF.

This clonotype was counted between two and nine times. The rearrangement links TRBV28 to TRBJ2-3; 11 bases map to TRBD2. V was clipped by 6 bases and J by 5 bases; unmatched bases: 4. The germline V gene encodes CDR1 MDHEN and CDR2 SYDVKM. The CDR3 runs to 14 residues. The CDR3 region has the DNA TGTGCCAGCAGCCTCACTAGCGGGAGAGATACGCAGTATTTT. Translating gives CASSLTSGRDTQYF.

This sequence joins TRBV5-1 and TRBJ2-7, with TRBD1 identical over 9 bases. Germline CDR1 and CDR2: SGHRS and YFSETQ. CDR3 length equals 17 residues. With V trimmed by 3 bases and J by 5 bases, 15 bases remained unmatched. For the CDR3, the DNA is TGCGCCAGCAGCTCGGACCCCGGGACAGGGCTGGTGAACGAGCAGTACTTC. It is translated as CASSSDPGTGLVNEQYF.

The J gene is TRBJ1-4, the V gene TRBV6-6, with D maybe TRBD1 (5 bases). CDR3 length equals 14 residues. Germline V gene lookup returns CDR1 MNHNY and CDR2 SVGAGI (reference sequence). Trimming took off 11 bases at V and 5 bases at J, with 18 bases between the two ends. The CDR3 is CACSGAEANEKLFF. The CDR3 DNA sequence: TGTGCCTGCTCCGGGGCAGAGGCAAATGAAAAACTGTTTTTT.

The V and J genes are TRBV20-1 and TRBJ2-1; D perhaps matches TRBD1 (6 bases). The ends were cut back, 1 base at V and 6 bases at J, with 7 bases in the middle. Germline values: CDR1 DFQATT, CDR2 SNEGSKA (reference sequence). This CDR3 has 12 amino acids. CDR3: CSARVQGNEQFF. The CDR3 DNA follows: TGCAGTGCTAGAGTACAGGGCAATGAGCAGTTCTTC.

This clonotype was counted a single time. The chain links TRBV7-8 to TRBJ2-1; either TRBD1 or TRBD2 may supply D (6 bases each). Germline values: CDR1 SGHVS, CDR2 FQNEAQ. The CDR3 extends over 17 amino acids. Trimming shortened V by 4 bases and J by 9 bases, and 25 bases separated the two germline ends. CDR3 protein: CASSSADWGAMRGEQFF. CDR3 sequence (DNA): TGTGCCAGCAGCTCAGCCGACTGGGGGGCCATGAGGGGTGAGCAGTTCTTC.

This clonotype was counted a single time. The chain recombines TRBV4-1 with TRBJ2-1; 9 bases map to TRBD2. Trimming at V came to 4 bases and at J to 5 bases, leaving 6 bases not matched to a gene. This CDR3 is built from 15 residues. Germline CDR1 and CDR2: MGHRA and YSYEKL. CDR3 sequence (DNA): TGCGCCAGCAGCCCGGAGCGACTAGCGGACAATGAGCAGTTCTTC. This gives the protein CASSPERLADNEQFF.

This clonotype was found once. The CDR3 DNA reads as TGCAGCGTAAGGAAGACCCTCACGAACACTGAAGCTTTCTTT. Protein product: CSVRKTLTNTEAFF. The V gene is TRBV29-1, the J gene TRBJ1-1; D is unclear. The germline V gene has CDR1 SQVTM and CDR2 ANQGSEA. The CDR3 length is 14 residues. V was shortened by 6 bases and J by 1 base, with 15 bases between the two germline ends.

A remark on this clonotype: Possible read error: a much larger clone is one base away. The V call is TRBV7-2, the J call TRBJ2-7, with D uncertain. CDR3 length: 12 amino acids. Trimming took off 7 bases at V and 7 bases at J, with 14 bases between the two ends. Germline values: CDR1 SGHTA, CDR2 FQGNSA. Written as DNA, the CDR3 is TGTGCCAGCACCCTTGGCTACAATGAGCAGTACTTC. Its translation is CASTLGYNEQYF.

This clonotype was recorded a few times. The rearrangement links TRBV2 to TRBJ2-3; possible D gene TRBD2, 6 bases. The germline CDR1 and CDR2 sequences are SNHLY and FYNNEI. This CDR3 has 13 amino acids. V was clipped by 11 bases and J by 0 bases, with 12 bases between them. CDR3 sequence (DNA): TGTGCCGGGGGGACTGCTAGCACAGATACGCAGTATTTT. Translating gives CAGGTASTDTQYF. The complete variable domain, with remaining parts taken from reference TRBV2 and TRBJ2-3, reads EPEVTQTPSHQVTQMGQEVILRCVPISNHLYFYWYRQILGQKVEFLVSFYNNEISEKSEIFDDQFSVERPDGSNFTLKIRSTKLEDSAMYFCAGGTASTDTQYFGPGTRLTVL.

This clonotype has only a few counts. V is TRBV5-4 and J is TRBJ2-4, with a tentative D call TRBD2 (5 bases). Germline loops: CDR1 SGHNT, CDR2 YYREEE (reference sequence). The CDR3 loop spans 14 amino acids. V was pared by 5 bases and J by 1 base, with 10 bases between. CDR3 nucleotide sequence: TGTGCCAGCAGTACCGGGGAGGCCAAAAACATTCAGTACTTC. Amino acids: CASSTGEAKNIQYF.

The chain employs TRBV20-1 and TRBJ2-7; the match to TRBD2 covers 9 bases. The CDR3 length is 13 residues. The germline CDR1 and CDR2 sequences are DFQATT and SNEGSKA (reference sequence). In DNA form, the CDR3 reads TGCAGCCCGGTGTTAGCGGGAGCCTACGAGCAGTACTTC. It specifies CSPVLAGAYEQYF.

The chain links TRBV20-1 to TRBJ2-1, with D possibly called TRBD1 or TRBD2 (5 bases each). The CDR3 is 15 amino acids. V was cut by 5 bases and J by 0 bases, with 14 bases left in between. Per the germline V gene, CDR1 is DFQATT and CDR2 is SNEGSKA (reference sequence). CDR3 coding DNA: TGCAGTGCTTACCGGGACCCACTCTCCTACAATGAGCAGTTCTTC. Translation: CSAYRDPLSYNEQFF.

This chain joins TRBV20-1 and TRBJ1-3; TRBD1 agrees at 7 bases. The germline CDR1 and CDR2 sequences are DFQATT and SNEGSKA (reference sequence). This CDR3 has 15 amino acids. Unmatched junction bases numbered 6, after V lost 0 bases and J lost 4 bases. The CDR3 protein is CSARDQGGPGNTIYF. The CDR3 DNA follows: TGCAGTGCTAGAGATCAGGGGGGTCCCGGAAACACCATATATTTT.

This clonotype has only a few counts. The chain is built from TRBV5-1 and TRBJ2-5; D not certain. The DNA end is more similar to TRBJ2-7, so the J call may be wrong. The germline V gene encodes CDR1 SGHRS and CDR2 YFSETQ. The CDR3 is 12 amino acids. The CDR3 region has the DNA TGCGCCAGCAGCCCCGGCTTGGCCGAGCAGTACTTC. The encoded protein is CASSPGLAEQYF.

The chain is built from TRBV11-2 and TRBJ2-6; D is tentatively TRBD1 or TRBD2 (5 bases each). Trimming shortened V by 4 bases and J by 1 base, and 17 bases separated the two germline ends. Germline values: CDR1 SGHAT, CDR2 FQNNGV. The CDR3 runs to 18 residues. CDR3 DNA sequence: TGTGCCAGCAGCTCGGGACGGCCTATCTCTTCTGGGGCCAACGTCCTGACTTTC. Translating it yields CASSSGRPISSGANVLTF.